Here is one T cell receptor (beta chain) with its context. Its antigen is unknown. It was healthy bone marrow donors who served as donors. The source of the sample is a study of cytomegalovirus exposure and HLA in healthy donors. Study results and limitations: Associated with HLA alleles at 0.05 false discovery rate in a later analysis were around 17,000 TCR beta sequences. In a later analysis, TCR beta V- and J-gene trimming was associated with a missense DCLRE1C variant. Among TCR beta chains, those listed as cytomegalovirus-associated numbered fewer than 200.

PCR primers comprised 60 Vbeta and 13 Jbeta primers. This table comes from immunoSEQ multiplex PCR, and its TCRdb copy is limited to in-frame clones, with some not included. The top ten clones hold roughly 2.6% of a sample with approximately 81,000 clones, about 88% of them seen once. CDR3 size: 15 residues. The germline V gene has CDR1 LGHNA and CDR2 YSLEER. The V end lost 0 bases, the J end lost 5 bases, and 13 bases lay between the germline ends. The TCR comes from a woman aged 45-65 years in good health and CMV-seronegative. The chain has TRBV4-3 and TRBJ2-5; D gene unclear. The specimen sequenced was PBMCs. CDR3 in amino acids: CASSQDHGPRETQYF. For the CDR3, the DNA is TGCGCCAGCAGCCAAGATCACGGCCCGAGGGAGACCCAGTACTTC.